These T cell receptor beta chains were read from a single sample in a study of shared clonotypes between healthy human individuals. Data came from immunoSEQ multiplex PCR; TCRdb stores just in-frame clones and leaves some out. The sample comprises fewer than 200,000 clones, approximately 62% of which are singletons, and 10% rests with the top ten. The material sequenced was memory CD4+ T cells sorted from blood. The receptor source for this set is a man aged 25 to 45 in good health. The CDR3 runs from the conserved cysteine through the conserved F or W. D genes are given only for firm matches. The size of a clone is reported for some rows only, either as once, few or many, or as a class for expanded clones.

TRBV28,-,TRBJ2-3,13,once,TGTGCCAGCAGGAGACAGTCCACAGATACGCAGTATTTT,CASRRQSTDTQYF
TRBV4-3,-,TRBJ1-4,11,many,TGCGCCAGCAGCCTAGGCGAAAAACTGTTTTTT,CASSLGEKLFF
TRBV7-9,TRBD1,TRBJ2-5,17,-,TGTGCCAGCAGCCACCGTGGAGGACAGGGGGTGCGGGAGACCCAGTACTTC,CASSHRGGQGVRETQYF
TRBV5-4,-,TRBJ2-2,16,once,TGTGCCAGCAGCATGGGACATACTTCGAACACCGGGGAGCTGTTTTTT,CASSMGHTSNTGELFF
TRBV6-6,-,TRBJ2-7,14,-,TGTGCCAGCAGTAGCCGGGGGGCAACCTACGAGCAGTACTTC,CASSSRGATYEQYF
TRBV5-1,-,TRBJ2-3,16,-,TGCGCCAGCAGCTTGGCCATCCGTAGCCAAGGAGATACGCAGTATTTT,CASSLAIRSQGDTQYF
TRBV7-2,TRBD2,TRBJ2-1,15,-,TGTGCCAGCAGCTTAGGGCTAGCGGGGATCAATGAGCAGTTCTTC,CASSLGLAGINEQFF
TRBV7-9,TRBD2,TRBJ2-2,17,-,TGTGCCAGCAGGGGGACTAGCGGGAGCTCGAACACCGGGGAGCTGTTTTTT,CASRGTSGSSNTGELFF
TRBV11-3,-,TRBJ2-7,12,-,TGTGCCAGCAGCTTGAGTGGGTACGAGCAGTACTTC,CASSLSGYEQYF
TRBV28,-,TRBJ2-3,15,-,TGTGCCAGCAATGGGGGGGGCGGGAGAACAGATACGCAGTATTTT,CASNGGGGRTDTQYF
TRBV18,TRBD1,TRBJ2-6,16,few,TGTGCCAGCTCACTGGACAGGCTTTCTGGGGCCAACGTCCTGACTTTC,CASSLDRLSGANVLTF